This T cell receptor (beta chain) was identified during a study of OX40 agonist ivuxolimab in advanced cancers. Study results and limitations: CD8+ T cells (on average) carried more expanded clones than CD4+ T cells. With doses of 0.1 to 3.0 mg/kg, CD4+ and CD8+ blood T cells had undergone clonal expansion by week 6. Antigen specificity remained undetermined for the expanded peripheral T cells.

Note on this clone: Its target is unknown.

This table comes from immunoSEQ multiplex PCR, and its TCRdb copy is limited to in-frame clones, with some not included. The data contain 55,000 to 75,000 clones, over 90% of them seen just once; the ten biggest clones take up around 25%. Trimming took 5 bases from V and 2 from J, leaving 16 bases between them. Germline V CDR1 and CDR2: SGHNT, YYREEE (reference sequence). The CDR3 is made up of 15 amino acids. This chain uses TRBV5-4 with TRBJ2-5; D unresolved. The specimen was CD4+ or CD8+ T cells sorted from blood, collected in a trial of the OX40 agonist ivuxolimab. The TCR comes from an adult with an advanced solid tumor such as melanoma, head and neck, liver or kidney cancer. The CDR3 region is CASRGWQERQETQYF. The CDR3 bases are TGTGCCAGCAGGGGGTGGCAAGAACGTCAAGAGACCCAGTACTTC.